A selection of T cell receptor beta chains follows, all from one sample in a study of T cells after yellow fever vaccination. TCRdb recomputed calls from the 5' RACE reads with MiXCR, one row per CDR3 protein. The table records about 250,000 distinct CDR3 sequences, approximately 3.6% of them present only once. Material: PBMCs, obtained 15 days after the yellow fever booster vaccination. The source of these receptors is a man aged 18 to 29 who received the YFV17D yellow fever vaccine. The CDR3 runs from the conserved cysteine through the conserved F or W.

V,J,CDR3
TRBV20-1,TRBJ2-1,CSARPSGGSYNEQFF
TRBV12-5,TRBJ2-3,CASGSRRGGTDTQYF
TRBV7-3,TRBJ2-5,CASSPQGGQQETQYF
TRBV2,TRBJ2-5,CASDGGETQYF
TRBV2,TRBJ2-7,CASREQGSNTYEQYF
TRBV23-1,TRBJ2-2,CASSQCGTANTGELFF
TRBV3-1,TRBJ1-5,CASSQEGIANRNQPQHF
TRBV7-2,TRBJ1-3,CASSPAFDTIYF
TRBV5-4,TRBJ2-5,CASSTWDRGKETQYF
TRBV7-9,TRBJ1-1,CASSIRQGSATEAFF
TRBV5-1,TRBJ2-2,CASSLAGNTGELFF
TRBV3-1,TRBJ2-3,CASSQVTTGTQYF
TRBV24-1,TRBJ2-3,CATSDFDGADTQYF
TRBV5-1,TRBJ2-1,CASSLGGLSYNEQFF
TRBV10-2,TRBJ2-3,CASRVLNTDTQYF
TRBV5-1,TRBJ1-1,CASSLKGGPGEAFF
TRBV7-2,TRBJ1-5,CASSLVAHQPQHF
TRBV29-1,TRBJ1-1,CSATGGNTEAFF
TRBV7-2,TRBJ1-4,CASSLVQGNEKLFF
TRBV20-1,TRBJ1-4,CSASPTGALGKLFF
TRBV20-1,TRBJ2-1,CSAGGLAGGPSYNEQFF
TRBV5-1,TRBJ2-5,CASSFLGWTGGQETQYF
TRBV7-9,TRBJ1-1,CASRHLAVGTGVSAEAFF
TRBV9,TRBJ2-3,CASSPRLAGLGNTQYF
TRBV4-3,TRBJ2-6,CASSLERGTGANVLTF
TRBV5-6,TRBJ2-5,CASSFVQGTSAGETQYF
TRBV7-3,TRBJ2-3,CASSRIGGDTDTQYF
TRBV24-1,TRBJ2-3,CATSDLRGTGGTDTQYF
TRBV5-1,TRBJ2-3,CASSSWGASTDTQYF
TRBV3-1,TRBJ2-5,CATLLSGQETQYF